This T cell receptor beta chain was documented in a study of neurological immune-mediated disorders. 5'RACE with 10-nucleotide random UMIs generated the cDNA. Sequencing runs each generated in excess of 180 million TCR-beta sequences derived from 15-18 subjects. Each CDR3 protein gets one entry after TCRdb re-called the 5' RACE reads with MiXCR. Here the sample spans 80,000 or so distinct CDR3 sequences, around 9.9% being singletons. CDR1 ENHRY and CDR2 SYGVKD come from the germline V gene. Trimming cost V 0 bases and J 3 bases, with 2 bases left between them. CDR3 length: 13 residues. Study conclusions and caveats: None of the CDR3 amino acid sequences found in expanded clones was shared across subjects. This suggests that the TCR-beta repertoires were private in all groups. The most TCR clonal expansion was seen in HTLV-1-associated myelopathy, and the least was seen in multiple sclerosis, which fell below healthy controls.

This clonotype has a count of ten or more. Its antigen is still unknown. This clonotype was obtained from a man between 50 and 59 years old in good health. Sequenced sample: PBMCs. The chain uses TRBV10-3 and TRBJ1-4; no clear D. Here the CDR3 DNA reads TGTGCCATCAGTGAGTCTTCTAATGAAAAACTGTTTTTT. Its translation: CAISESSNEKLFF.